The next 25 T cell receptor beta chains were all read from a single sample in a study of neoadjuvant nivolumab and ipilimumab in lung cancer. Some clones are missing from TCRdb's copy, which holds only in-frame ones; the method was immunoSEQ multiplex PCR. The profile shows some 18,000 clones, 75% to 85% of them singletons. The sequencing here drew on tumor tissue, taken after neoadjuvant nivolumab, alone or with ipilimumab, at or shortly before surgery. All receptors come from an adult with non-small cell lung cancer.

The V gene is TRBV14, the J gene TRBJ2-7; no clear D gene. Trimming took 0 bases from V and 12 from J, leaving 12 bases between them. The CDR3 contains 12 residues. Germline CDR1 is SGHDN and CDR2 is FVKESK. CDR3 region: CASSQDAPTRYF. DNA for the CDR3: TGTGCCAGCAGCCAAGATGCCCCCACAAGGTACTTC.

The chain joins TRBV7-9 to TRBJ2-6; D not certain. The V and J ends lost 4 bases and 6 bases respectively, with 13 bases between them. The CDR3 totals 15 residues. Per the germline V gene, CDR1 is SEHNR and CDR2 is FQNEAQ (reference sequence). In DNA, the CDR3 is TGTGCCAGCAGCTCCACTATTCGGACGGCCAACGTCCTGACTTTC. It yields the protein CASSSTIRTANVLTF.

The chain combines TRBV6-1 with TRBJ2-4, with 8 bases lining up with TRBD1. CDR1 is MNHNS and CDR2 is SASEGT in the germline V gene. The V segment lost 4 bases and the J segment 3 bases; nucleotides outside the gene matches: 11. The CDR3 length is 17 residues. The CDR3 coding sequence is TGTGCCAGCAGTGCCTATACGACAGGGGCGGGCAAAAACATTCAGTACTTC. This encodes CASSAYTTGAGKNIQYF.

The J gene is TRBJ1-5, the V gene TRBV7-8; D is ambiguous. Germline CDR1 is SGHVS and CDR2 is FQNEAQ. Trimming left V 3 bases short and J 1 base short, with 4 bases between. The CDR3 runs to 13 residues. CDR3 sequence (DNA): TGTGCCAGCAGCTTCAGAAGCAATCAGCCCCAGCATTTT. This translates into CASSFRSNQPQHF.

The CDR3 loop is CASNQDPRYEPQHF. The CDR3 region has the DNA TGTGCCAGTAACCAAGATCCGAGATATGAGCCCCAGCATTTT. The V gene is TRBV19, the J gene TRBJ1-5; D gene uncertain. The CDR3 contains 14 residues. CDR1 and CDR2 (germline): LNHDA, SQIVND (reference sequence). Trimming left V 7 bases short and J 8 bases short, with 18 bases between.

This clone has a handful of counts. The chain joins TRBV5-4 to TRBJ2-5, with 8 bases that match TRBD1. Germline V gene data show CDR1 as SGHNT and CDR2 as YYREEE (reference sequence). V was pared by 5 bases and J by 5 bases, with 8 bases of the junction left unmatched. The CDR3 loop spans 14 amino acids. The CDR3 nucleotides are TGTGCCAGCAGAAAGGACAGGGCTGGGGAGACCCAGTACTTC. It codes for CASRKDRAGETQYF.

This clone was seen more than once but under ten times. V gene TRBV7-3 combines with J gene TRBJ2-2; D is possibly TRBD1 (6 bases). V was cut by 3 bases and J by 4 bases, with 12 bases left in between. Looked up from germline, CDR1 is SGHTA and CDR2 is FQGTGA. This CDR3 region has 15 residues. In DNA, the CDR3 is TGTGCCAGCAGCTTTGACAGGTCAAGCACCGGGGAGCTGTTTTTT. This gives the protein CASSFDRSSTGELFF. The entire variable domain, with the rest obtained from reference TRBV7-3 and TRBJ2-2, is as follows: GAGVSQTPSNKVTEKGKYVELRCDPISGHTALYWYRQSLGQGPEFLIYFQGTGAADDSGLPNDRFFAVRPEGSVSTLKIQRTERGDSAVYLCASSFDRSSTGELFFGEGSRLTVL.

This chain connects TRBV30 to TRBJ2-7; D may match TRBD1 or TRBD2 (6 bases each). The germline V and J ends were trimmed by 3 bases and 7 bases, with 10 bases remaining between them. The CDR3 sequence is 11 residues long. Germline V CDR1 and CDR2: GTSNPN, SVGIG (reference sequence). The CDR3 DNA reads TGTGCCTGGAGAGTAGGGGGGGAGCAGTACTTC. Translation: CAWRVGGEQYF.

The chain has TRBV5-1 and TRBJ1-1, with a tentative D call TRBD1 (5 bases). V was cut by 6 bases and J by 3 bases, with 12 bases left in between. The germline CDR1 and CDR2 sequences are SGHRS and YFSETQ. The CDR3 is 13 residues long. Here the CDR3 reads CASKLRGHTEAFF. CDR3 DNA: TGCGCCAGCAAACTAAGGGGTCACACTGAAGCTTTCTTT.

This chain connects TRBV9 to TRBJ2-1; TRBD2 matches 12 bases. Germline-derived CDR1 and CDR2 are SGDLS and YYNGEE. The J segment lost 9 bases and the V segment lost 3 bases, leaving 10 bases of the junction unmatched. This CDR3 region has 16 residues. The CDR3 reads CASSAEGLAGGSEQFF. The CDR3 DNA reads TGTGCCAGCAGCGCCGAAGGGCTAGCGGGAGGGAGTGAGCAGTTCTTC.

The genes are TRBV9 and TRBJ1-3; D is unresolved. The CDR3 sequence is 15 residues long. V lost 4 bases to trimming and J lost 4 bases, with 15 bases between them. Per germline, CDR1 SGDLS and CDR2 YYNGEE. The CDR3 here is CASSPGSGLGNTIYF. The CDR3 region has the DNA TGTGCCAGCAGCCCTGGCAGCGGCCTGGGAAACACCATATATTTT.

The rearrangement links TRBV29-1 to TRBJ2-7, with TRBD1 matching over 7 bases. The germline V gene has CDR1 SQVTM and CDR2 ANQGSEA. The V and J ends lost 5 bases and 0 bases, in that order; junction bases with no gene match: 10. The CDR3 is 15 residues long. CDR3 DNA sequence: TGCAGCGTTACGGGTGGACAGGCCTACTCCTACGAGCAGTACTTC. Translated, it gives CSVTGGQAYSYEQYF.

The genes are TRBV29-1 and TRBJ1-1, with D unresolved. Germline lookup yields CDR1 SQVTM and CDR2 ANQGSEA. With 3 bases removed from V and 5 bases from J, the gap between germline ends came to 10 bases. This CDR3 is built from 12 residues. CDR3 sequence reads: CSVDKSFTEAFF. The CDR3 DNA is TGCAGCGTTGATAAGTCTTTTACTGAAGCTTTCTTT.

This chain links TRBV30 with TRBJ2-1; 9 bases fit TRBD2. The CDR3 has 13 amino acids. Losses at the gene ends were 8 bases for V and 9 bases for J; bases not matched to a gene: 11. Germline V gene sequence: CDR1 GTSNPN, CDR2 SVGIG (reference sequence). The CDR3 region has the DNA TGTGCCGGAATTGGGGCGGGAGGGCCTGAGCAGTTCTTC. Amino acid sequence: CAGIGAGGPEQFF.

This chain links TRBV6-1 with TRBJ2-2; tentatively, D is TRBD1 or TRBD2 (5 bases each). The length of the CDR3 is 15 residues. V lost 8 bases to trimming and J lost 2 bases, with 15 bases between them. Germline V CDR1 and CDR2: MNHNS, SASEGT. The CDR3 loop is CASGGRVVNTGELFF. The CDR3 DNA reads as TGTGCCAGCGGAGGCAGGGTTGTTAACACCGGGGAGCTGTTTTTT.

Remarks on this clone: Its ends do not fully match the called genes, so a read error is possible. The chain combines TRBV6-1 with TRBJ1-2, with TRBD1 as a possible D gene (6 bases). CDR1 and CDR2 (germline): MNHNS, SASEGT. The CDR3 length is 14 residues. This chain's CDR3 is CASREETGKVGYTF. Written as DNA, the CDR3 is TGTGCCAGCAGAGAAGAAACAGGGAAGGTCGGCTACACCTTC.

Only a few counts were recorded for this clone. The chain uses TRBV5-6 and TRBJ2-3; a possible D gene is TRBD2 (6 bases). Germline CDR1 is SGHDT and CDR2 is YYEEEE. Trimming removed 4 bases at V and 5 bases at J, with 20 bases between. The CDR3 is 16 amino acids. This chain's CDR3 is CASSVLAEPSGDTQYF. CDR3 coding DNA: TGTGCCAGCAGCGTTTTAGCGGAACCGTCTGGAGATACGCAGTATTTT.

As DNA, the CDR3 is TGTGCCAGCAGTTTAGGGGGGAGCGATGAGCAGTTCTTC. It yields the protein CASSLGGSDEQFF. This chain connects TRBV6-5 to TRBJ2-1; the D gene could be TRBD1 or TRBD2 (6 bases each). This CDR3 contains 13 residues. Germline CDR1 and CDR2: MNHEY and SVGAGI. V was cut by 4 bases and J by 8 bases, with 12 bases left in between.

CDR3: CAWIRLNTIYF. CDR3 in DNA: TGTGCCTGGATAAGACTGAACACCATATATTTT. This chain connects TRBV30 to TRBJ1-3; D remains ambiguous. The CDR3 has 11 residues. The germline V gene encodes CDR1 GTSNPN and CDR2 SVGIG (reference sequence). V lost 4 bases, J lost 7 bases, and 8 bases lay in between.

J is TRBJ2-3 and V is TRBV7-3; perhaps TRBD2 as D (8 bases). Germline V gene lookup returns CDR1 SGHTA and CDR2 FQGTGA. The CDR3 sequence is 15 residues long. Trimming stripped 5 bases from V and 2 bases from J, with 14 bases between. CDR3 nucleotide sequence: TGTGCCAGCAGCCGGGAGGGGACAGTCACAGATACGCAGTATTTT. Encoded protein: CASSREGTVTDTQYF. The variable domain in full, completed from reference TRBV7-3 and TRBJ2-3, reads GAGVSQTPSNKVTEKGKYVELRCDPISGHTALYWYRQSLGQGPEFLIYFQGTGAADDSGLPNDRFFAVRPEGSVSTLKIQRTERGDSAVYLCASSREGTVTDTQYFGPGTRLTVL.

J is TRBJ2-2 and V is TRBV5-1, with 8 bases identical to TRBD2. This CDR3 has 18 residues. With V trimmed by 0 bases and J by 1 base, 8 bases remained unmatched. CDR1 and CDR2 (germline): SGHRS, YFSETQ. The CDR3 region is CASSLVPLAGLNTGELFF. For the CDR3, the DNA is TGCGCCAGCAGCTTGGTTCCTCTAGCGGGTTTGAACACCGGGGAGCTGTTTTTT.

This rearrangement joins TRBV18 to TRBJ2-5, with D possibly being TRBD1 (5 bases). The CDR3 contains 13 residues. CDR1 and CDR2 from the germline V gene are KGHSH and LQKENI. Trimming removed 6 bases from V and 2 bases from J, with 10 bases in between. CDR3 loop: CASSIGHQETQYF. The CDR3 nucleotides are TGTGCCAGCTCGATCGGACATCAAGAGACCCAGTACTTC.

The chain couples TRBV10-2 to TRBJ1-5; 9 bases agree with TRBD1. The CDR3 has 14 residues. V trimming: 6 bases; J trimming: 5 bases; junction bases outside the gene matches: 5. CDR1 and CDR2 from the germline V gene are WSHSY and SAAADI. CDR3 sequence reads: CASRLGQGDQPQHF. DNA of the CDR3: TGCGCCAGCAGGCTGGGACAGGGAGATCAGCCCCAGCATTTT.

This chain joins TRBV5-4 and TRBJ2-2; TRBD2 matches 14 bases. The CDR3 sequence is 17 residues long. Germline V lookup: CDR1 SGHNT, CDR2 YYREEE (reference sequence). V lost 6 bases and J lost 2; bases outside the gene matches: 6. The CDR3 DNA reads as TGTGCCAGCACCAGACTAGCGGGAGGGGTTAACACCGGGGAGCTGTTTTTT. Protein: CASTRLAGGVNTGELFF.

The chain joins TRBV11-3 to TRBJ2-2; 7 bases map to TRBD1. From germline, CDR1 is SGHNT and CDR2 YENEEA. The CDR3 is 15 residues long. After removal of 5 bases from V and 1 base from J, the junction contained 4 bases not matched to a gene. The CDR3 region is CASSGGDRNTGELFF. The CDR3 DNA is TGTGCCAGCAGCGGTGGGGACAGGAACACCGGGGAGCTGTTTTTT.